This T cell receptor (beta chain) was retrieved from a study of T cells in Graves' hyperthyroidism and ophthalmopathy. As for the study in general: It was at initial diagnosis, before any treatment, that peripheral blood was collected.

The hyperthyroidism patients had all been newly diagnosed, and their disease duration was under 2 months. Their ages ranged from 18 to 65 years. Uncontrolled infections, other autoimmune diseases, pregnancy or lactation led to exclusion of patients. CDR3 length: 17 residues. Trimming stripped 4 bases from V and 4 bases from J, with 20 bases between. Germline values: CDR1 SGDLS, CDR2 YYNGEE. The TCR beta CDR3 regions underwent amplification using RNA transcripts as the source. Carried out on the TCR CDR3, a first-round RT-PCR used the HTBI primer set. TCRdb passed the multiplex PCR reads through MiXCR, listing each CDR3 protein once. The sample lists just under 750,000 distinct CDR3 sequences, over 35% seen once, with more than 25% in the top ten.

The sequenced sample was blood. The chain combines TRBV9 with TRBJ1-4; a possible D gene is TRBD1 (6 bases). The sequence derives from a woman in her thirties or forties with Graves' hyperthyroidism. The CDR3 coding sequence is TGTGCCAGCAGCCAAAGAGGGGGACCGGCGAATAATGAAAAACTGTTTTTT. Its translation: CASSQRGGPANNEKLFF.